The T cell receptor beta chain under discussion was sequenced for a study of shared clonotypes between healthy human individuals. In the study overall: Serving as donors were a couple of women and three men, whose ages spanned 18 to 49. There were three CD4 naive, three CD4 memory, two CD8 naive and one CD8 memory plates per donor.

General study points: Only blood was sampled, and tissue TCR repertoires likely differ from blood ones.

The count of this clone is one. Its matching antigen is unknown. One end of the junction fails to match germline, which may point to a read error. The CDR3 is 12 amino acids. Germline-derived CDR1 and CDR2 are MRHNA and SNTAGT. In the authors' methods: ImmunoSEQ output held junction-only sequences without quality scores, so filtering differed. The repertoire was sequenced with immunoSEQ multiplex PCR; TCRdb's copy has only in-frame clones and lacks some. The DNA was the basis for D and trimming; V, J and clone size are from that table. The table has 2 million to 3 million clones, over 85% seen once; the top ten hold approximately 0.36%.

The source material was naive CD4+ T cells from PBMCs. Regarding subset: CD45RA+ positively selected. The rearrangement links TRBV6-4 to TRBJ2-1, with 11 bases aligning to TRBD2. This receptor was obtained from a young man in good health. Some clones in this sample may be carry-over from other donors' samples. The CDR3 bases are TGTGCCAGCAGTGATCTAGCGGGAGGCTTACTCTTC. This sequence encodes CASSDLAGGLLF.